This T cell receptor beta chain was found in a study of T cell clonality in common variable immunodeficiency. TCRdb's table, derived via immunoSEQ multiplex PCR, lists solely in-frame clones and lacks some. The table lists several thousand clones, no singletons, with 4.3% in the top ten. The CDR3 has 20 residues. V was cut by 3 bases and J by 0 bases, with 26 bases left in between. CDR1 is SQVTM and CDR2 is ANQGSEA in the germline V gene. This clone was counted many times. Its antigen is as yet unknown. Read sequence stops 3 residues before the CDR3 end, and the germline J gene provides the missing end. Findings and limits, study-wide: Fewer deletions and N-nucleotide insertions were reportedly seen in common variable immunodeficiency TCR beta sequences.

The chain recombines TRBV29-1 with TRBJ1-4; a possible D gene is TRBD1 (5 bases). The sample consisted of peripheral blood mononuclear cells. The clonotype was recovered from a human donor with common variable immunodeficiency. The CDR3 loop reads CSVDPLGGVQGLATNEKLFF. The CDR3 bases that were read are TGCAGCGTTGATCCCTTGGGAGGTGTCCAGGGACTTGCAACTAATGAAAAA. Full variable domain (remainder filled in from reference TRBV29-1 and TRBJ1-4): SAVISQKPSRDICQRGTSLTIQCQVDSQVTMMFWYRQQPGQSLTLIATANQGSEATYESGFVIDKFPISRPNLTFSTLTVSNMSPEDSSIYLCSVDPLGGVQGLATNEKLFFGSGTQLSVL.